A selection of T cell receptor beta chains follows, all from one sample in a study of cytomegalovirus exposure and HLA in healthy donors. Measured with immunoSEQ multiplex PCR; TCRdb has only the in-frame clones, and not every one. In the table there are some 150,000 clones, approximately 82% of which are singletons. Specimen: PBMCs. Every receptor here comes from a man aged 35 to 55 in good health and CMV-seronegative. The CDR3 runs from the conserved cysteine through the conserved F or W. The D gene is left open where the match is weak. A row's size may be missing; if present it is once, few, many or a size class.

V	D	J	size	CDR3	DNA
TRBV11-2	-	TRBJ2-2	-	CASSPWTTNTGELFF	TGTGCCAGCAGCCCCTGGACAACGAACACCGGGGAGCTGTTTTTT
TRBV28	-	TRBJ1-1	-	CASSYQGGYTEAFF	TGTGCCAGCAGTTACCAGGGAGGGTACACTGAAGCTTTCTTT
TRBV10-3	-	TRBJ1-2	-	CAIRAMGESLHGYTF	TGTGCCATCAGAGCTATGGGAGAGTCGCTCCATGGCTACACCTTC
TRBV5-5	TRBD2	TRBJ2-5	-	CASSPSGSLETQYF	TGTGCCAGCAGTCCTAGCGGGAGTCTAGAGACCCAGTACTTC
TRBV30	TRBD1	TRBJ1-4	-	CACGGTATNEKLFF	TGTGCCTGCGGAGGGACAGCAACTAATGAAAAACTGTTTTTT
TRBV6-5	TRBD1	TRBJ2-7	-	CASSYRDRAYEQYF	TGTGCCAGCAGTTATCGGGACAGGGCCTACGAGCAGTACTTC
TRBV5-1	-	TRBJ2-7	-	CASSPTGGAEYEQYF	TGCGCCAGCAGCCCAACTGGGGGGGCGGAATACGAGCAGTACTTC
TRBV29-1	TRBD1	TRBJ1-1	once	CSAQGTAHFMNTEAFF	TGCAGCGCCCAAGGGACAGCCCACTTCATGAACACTGAAGCTTTCTTT
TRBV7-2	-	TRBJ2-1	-	CASSPVLSTGNNEQFF	TGTGCCAGCAGCCCCGTTTTGTCGACAGGTAACAATGAGCAGTTCTTC
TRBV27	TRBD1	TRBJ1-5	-	CASSSAGGVQPQHF	TGTGCCAGCAGTTCGGCAGGGGGAGTCCAGCCCCAGCATTTT
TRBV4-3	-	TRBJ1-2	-	CASSQELGSNYGYTF	TGCGCCAGCAGCCAAGAGTTGGGGAGTAACTATGGCTACACCTTC
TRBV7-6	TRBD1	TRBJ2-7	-	CASSLSLHDREISYEQYF	TGTGCCAGCAGCTTAAGCCTCCATGACAGGGAAATCTCCTACGAGCAGTACTTC
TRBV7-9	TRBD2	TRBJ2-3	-	CASSLLAGGRDTQYF	TGTGCCAGCAGCTTACTAGCGGGAGGCAGGGATACGCAGTATTTT
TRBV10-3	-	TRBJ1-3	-	CAISTGPGNTIYF	TGTGCCATCAGTACAGGGCCCGGAAACACCATATATTTT
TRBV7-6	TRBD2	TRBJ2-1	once	CASSPGGGDEQFF	TGTGCCAGCAGCCCCGGGGGAGGGGATGAGCAGTTCTTC
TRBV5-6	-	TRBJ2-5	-	CASSFTGGGSQYF	TGTGCCAGCAGCTTCACAGGGGGAGGGTCCCAGTACTTC
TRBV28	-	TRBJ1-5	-	CASTPPGQPQHF	TGTGCCAGCACCCCCCCAGGACAGCCCCAGCATTTT
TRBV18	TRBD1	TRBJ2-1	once	CASSPLNRDRVHNEQFF	TGTGCCAGCTCACCACTCAACCGGGACAGGGTCCACAATGAGCAGTTCTTC
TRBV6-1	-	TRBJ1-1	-	CASSRDMNTEAFF	TGTGCCAGCAGCCGGGACATGAACACTGAAGCTTTCTTT
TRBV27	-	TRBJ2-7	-	CASSPGTPGEQYF	TGTGCCAGCAGCCCCGGGACTCCGGGCGAGCAGTACTTC
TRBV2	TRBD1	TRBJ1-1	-	CASRAGTGLNTEAFF	TGTGCCAGCAGAGCCGGGACAGGGTTGAACACTGAAGCTTTCTTT
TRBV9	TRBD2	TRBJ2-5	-	CASSPGGGLGETQYF	TGTGCCAGCAGCCCCGGGGGAGGGCTGGGGGAGACCCAGTACTTC
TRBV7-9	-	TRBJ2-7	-	CASSPPRGLSYEQYF	TGTGCCAGCAGCCCGCCCCGAGGTCTTTCTTACGAGCAGTACTTC
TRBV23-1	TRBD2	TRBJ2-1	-	CASSQWMAGGYTEQFF	TGCGCCAGCAGTCAATGGATGGCCGGGGGGTATACTGAGCAGTTCTTC
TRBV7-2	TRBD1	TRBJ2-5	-	CASSRRQGIETQYF	TGTGCCAGCAGCCGCCGACAGGGTATAGAGACCCAGTACTTC
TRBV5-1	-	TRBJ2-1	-	CASSPTSLGSNEQFF	TGCGCCAGCAGCCCGACGTCGCTGGGGAGCAATGAGCAGTTCTTC
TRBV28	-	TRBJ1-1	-	CASSPGGTEAFF	TGTGCCAGCAGTCCTGGGGGGACTGAAGCTTTCTTT
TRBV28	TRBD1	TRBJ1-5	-	CASSTRQGSQPQHF	TGTGCCAGCAGCACCCGACAGGGTAGTCAGCCCCAGCATTTT
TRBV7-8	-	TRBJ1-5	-	CASSVDTSRGDSNQPQHF	TGTGCCAGCAGCGTGGACACGTCCCGAGGTGATAGCAATCAGCCCCAGCATTTT
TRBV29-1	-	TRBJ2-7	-	CSVVQVRGYEQYF	TGCAGCGTTGTCCAGGTTAGGGGCTACGAGCAGTACTTC
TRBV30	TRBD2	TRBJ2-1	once	CAWATSGSVGEQFF	TGTGCCTGGGCTACTAGCGGGAGTGTCGGCGAGCAGTTCTTC
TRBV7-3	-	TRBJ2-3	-	CASSETSIRGDTQYF	TGTGCCAGCAGCGAGACGTCCATCCGGGGAGATACGCAGTATTTT
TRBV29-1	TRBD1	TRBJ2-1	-	CSVTGTEKHNEQFF	TGCAGCGTTACCGGGACAGAAAAACACAATGAGCAGTTCTTC
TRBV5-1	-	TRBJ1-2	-	CASSPGQGVSEGYTF	TGCGCCAGCAGCCCGGGACAAGGGGTCTCGGAAGGCTACACCTTC
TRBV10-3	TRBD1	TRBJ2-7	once	CAISDLGTGIYEQYF	TGTGCCATCAGTGATCTCGGGACAGGTATCTACGAGCAGTACTTC
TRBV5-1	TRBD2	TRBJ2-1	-	CASSPAELSGTNEQFF	TGCGCCAGCAGCCCCGCTGAGCTTAGCGGGACAAATGAGCAGTTCTTC
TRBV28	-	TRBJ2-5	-	CASSSGMYQETQYF	TGTGCCAGCAGTTCCGGGATGTACCAAGAGACCCAGTACTTC
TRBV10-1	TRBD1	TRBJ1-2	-	CASTETGGHYGYTF	TGCGCCAGCACTGAGACAGGGGGCCACTATGGCTACACCTTC
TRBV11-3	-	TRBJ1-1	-	CASSLGDKSTEAFF	TGTGCCAGCAGCTTGGGGGACAAAAGCACTGAAGCTTTCTTT
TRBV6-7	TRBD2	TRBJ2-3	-	CASSYGLAGNTQYF	TGTGCCAGCAGTTATGGGCTAGCGGGAAATACGCAGTATTTT
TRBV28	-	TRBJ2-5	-	CAGSPTGTVQTQYF	TGTGCCGGCAGTCCGACAGGGACTGTACAGACCCAGTACTTC
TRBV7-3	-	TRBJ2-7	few	CASSSGQSSYEQYF	TGTGCCAGCAGCTCAGGACAGAGTTCCTACGAGCAGTACTTC
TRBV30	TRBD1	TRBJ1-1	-	CAWSKGAGTMRTEAFF	TGTGCCTGGAGTAAGGGGGCCGGGACAATGAGGACTGAAGCTTTCTTT
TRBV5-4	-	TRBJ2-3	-	CASSSEVRRTDTQYF	TGTGCCAGCAGCTCCGAAGTCAGGCGCACAGATACGCAGTATTTT
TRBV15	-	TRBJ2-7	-	CATGRGGGPYEQYF	TGTGCCACCGGCAGAGGGGGGGGGCCGTACGAGCAGTACTTC
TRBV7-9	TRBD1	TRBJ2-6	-	CASSSTGVGANVLTF	TGTGCCAGCAGCTCGACAGGGGTTGGGGCCAACGTCCTGACTTTC
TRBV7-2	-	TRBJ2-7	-	CASSLATGITDHYEQYF	TGTGCCAGCAGCTTAGCAACGGGAATCACCGACCATTACGAGCAGTACTTC
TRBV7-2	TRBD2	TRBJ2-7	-	CASSLGGTYEQYF	TGTGCCAGCAGCTTGGGGGGGACCTACGAGCAGTACTTC
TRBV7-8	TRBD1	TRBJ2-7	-	CASSPQDRVYHEQYF	TGTGCCAGCAGCCCCCAGGACAGGGTGTACCACGAGCAGTACTTC
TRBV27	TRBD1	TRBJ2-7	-	CASSPGQVPIEQYF	TGTGCCAGCAGCCCGGGACAGGTTCCTATAGAGCAGTACTTC
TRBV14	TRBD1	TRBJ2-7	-	CASSHTGDLPYEQYF	TGTGCCAGCAGCCATACAGGGGACCTACCCTACGAGCAGTACTTC
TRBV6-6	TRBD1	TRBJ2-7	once	CASSYPWDRGKGQYF	TGTGCCAGCAGTTACCCTTGGGACAGGGGAAAGGGGCAGTACTTC
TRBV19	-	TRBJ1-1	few	CASIGEQGTSEAFF	TGTGCCAGTATTGGTGAACAGGGAACCTCTGAAGCTTTCTTT
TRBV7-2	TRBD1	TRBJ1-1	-	CASSPGGRQGAAEAFF	TGTGCCAGCAGCCCAGGGGGCCGACAGGGGGCTGCTGAAGCTTTCTTT